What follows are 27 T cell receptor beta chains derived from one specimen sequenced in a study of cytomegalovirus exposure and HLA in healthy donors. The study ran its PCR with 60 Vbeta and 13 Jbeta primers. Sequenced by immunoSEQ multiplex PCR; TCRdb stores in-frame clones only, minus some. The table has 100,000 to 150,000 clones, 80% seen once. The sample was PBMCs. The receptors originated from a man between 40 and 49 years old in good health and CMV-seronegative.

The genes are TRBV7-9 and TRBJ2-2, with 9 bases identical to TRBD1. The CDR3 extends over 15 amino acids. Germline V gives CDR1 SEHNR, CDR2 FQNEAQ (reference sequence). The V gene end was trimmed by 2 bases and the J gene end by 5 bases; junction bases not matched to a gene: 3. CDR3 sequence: CASSLRQGETGELFF. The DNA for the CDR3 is TGTGCCAGCAGCTTACGACAGGGGGAGACCGGGGAGCTGTTTTTT.

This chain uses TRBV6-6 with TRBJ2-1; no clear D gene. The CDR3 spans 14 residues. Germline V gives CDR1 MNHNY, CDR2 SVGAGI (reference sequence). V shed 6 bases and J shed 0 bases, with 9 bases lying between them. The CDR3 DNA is TGTGCCAGCAGCGAGGAGAGCTCCTACAATGAGCAGTTCTTC. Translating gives CASSEESSYNEQFF.

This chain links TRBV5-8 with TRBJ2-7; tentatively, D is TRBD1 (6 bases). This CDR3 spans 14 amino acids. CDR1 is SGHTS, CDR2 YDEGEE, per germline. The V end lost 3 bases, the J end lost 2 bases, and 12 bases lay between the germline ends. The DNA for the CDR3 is TGTGCCAGCAGCTCTGACAGGATCACCTACGAGCAGTACTTC. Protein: CASSSDRITYEQYF.

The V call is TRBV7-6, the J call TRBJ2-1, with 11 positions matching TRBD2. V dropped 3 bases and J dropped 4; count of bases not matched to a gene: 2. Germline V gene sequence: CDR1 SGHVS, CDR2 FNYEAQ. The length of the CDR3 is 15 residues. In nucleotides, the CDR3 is TGTGCCAGCAGCTTCGGGACTAGCGGATACAATGAGCAGTTCTTC. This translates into CASSFGTSGYNEQFF.

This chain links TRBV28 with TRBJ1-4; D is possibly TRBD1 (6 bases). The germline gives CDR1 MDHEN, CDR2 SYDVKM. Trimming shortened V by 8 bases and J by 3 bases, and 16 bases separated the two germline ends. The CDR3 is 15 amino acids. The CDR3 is CASEGGERANEKLFF. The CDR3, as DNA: TGTGCCAGCGAGGGGGGGGAACGAGCTAATGAAAAACTGTTTTTT.

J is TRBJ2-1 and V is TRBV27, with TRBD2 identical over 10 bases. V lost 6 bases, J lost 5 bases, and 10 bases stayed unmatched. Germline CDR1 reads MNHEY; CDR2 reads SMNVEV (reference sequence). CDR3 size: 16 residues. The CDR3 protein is CASRSSGLASDNEQFF. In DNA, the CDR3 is TGTGCCAGCAGATCCTCGGGACTAGCGTCCGACAATGAGCAGTTCTTC.

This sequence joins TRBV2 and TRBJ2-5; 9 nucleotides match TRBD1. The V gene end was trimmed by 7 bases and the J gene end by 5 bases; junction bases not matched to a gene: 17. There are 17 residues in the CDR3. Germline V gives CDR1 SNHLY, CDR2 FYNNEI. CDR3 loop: CASTVRLLRDRAETQYF. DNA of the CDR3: TGTGCCAGCACAGTAAGACTCCTCCGGGACAGGGCGGAGACCCAGTACTTC. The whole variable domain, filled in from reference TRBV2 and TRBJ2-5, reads EPEVTQTPSHQVTQMGQEVILRCVPISNHLYFYWYRQILGQKVEFLVSFYNNEISEKSEIFDDQFSVERPDGSNFTLKIRSTKLEDSAMYFCASTVRLLRDRAETQYFGPGTRLLVL.

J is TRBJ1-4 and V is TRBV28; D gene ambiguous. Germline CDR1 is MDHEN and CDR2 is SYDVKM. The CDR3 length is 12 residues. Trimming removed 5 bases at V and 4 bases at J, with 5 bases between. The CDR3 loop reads CASSQVNEKLFF. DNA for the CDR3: TGTGCCAGCAGTCAGGTTAATGAAAAACTGTTTTTT.

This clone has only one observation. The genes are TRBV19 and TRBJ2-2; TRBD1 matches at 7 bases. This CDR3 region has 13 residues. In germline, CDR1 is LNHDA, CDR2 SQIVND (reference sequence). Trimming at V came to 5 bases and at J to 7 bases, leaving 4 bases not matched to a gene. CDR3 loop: CASSVQGYGELFF. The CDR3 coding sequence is TGTGCCAGTAGTGTACAGGGGTACGGGGAGCTGTTTTTT.

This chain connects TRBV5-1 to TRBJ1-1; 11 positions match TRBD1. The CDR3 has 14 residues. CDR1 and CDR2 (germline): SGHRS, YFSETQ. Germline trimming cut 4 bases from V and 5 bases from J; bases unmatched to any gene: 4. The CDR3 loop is CASSTDRGRTEAFF. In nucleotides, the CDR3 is TGCGCCAGCAGCACGGACAGGGGGCGGACTGAAGCTTTCTTT.

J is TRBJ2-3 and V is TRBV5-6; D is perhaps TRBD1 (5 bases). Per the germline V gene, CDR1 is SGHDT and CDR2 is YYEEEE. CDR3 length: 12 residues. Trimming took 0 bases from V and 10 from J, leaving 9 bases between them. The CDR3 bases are TGTGCCAGCAGCTTGGCTCCAGGGCCGCAGTATTTT. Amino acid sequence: CASSLAPGPQYF. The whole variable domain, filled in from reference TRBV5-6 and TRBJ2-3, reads DAGVTQSPTHLIKTRGQQVTLRCSPKSGHDTVSWYQQALGQGPQFIFQYYEEEERQRGNFPDRFSGHQFPNYSSELNVNALLLGDSALYLCASSLAPGPQYFGPGTRLTVL.

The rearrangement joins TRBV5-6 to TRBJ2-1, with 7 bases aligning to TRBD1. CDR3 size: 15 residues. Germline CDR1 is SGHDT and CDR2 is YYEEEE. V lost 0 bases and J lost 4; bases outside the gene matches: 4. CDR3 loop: CASSLGQGGYNEQFF. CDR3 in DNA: TGTGCCAGCAGCTTGGGACAGGGTGGGTACAATGAGCAGTTCTTC. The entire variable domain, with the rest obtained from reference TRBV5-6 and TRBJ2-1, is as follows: DAGVTQSPTHLIKTRGQQVTLRCSPKSGHDTVSWYQQALGQGPQFIFQYYEEEERQRGNFPDRFSGHQFPNYSSELNVNALLLGDSALYLCASSLGQGGYNEQFFGPGTRLTVL.

The CDR3 region is CAISEGQGSGAFF. The DNA of the CDR3 is TGTGCCATCAGTGAGGGGCAGGGGAGTGGAGCTTTCTTT. This chain uses TRBV10-3 with TRBJ1-1; weak D call: TRBD1 (6 bases). Germline CDR1 reads ENHRY; CDR2 reads SYGVKD. This CDR3 comprises 13 residues. V was clipped by 2 bases and J by 10 bases, with 14 bases between them.

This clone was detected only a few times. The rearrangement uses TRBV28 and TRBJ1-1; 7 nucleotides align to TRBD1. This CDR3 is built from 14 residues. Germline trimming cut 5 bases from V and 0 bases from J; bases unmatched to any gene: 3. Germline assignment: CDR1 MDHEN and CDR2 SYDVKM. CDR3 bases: TGTGCCAGCAGTCTGGGACAGCTGAACACTGAAGCTTTCTTT. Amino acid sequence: CASSLGQLNTEAFF.

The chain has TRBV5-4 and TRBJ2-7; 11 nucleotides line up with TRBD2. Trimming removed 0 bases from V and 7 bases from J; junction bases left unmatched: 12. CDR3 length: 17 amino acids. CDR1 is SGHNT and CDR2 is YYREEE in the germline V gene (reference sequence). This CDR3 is CASSLALASGGLGEQYF. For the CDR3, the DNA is TGTGCCAGCAGCTTGGCCTTGGCTAGCGGGGGGCTGGGGGAGCAGTACTTC.

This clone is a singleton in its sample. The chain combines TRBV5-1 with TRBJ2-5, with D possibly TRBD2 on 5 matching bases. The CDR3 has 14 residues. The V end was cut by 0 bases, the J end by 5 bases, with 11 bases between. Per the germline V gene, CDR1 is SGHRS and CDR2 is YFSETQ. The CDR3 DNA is TGCGCCAGCAGCTTGGGTGGGAGCGAGGAGACCCAGTACTTC. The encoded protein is CASSLGGSEETQYF.

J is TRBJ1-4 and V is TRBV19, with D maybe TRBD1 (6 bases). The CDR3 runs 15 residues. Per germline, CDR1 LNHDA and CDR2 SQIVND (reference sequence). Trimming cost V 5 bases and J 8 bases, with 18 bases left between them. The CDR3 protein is CASSPSGTLWEKLFF. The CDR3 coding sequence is TGTGCCAGTAGTCCATCCGGGACACTGTGGGAAAAACTGTTTTTT.

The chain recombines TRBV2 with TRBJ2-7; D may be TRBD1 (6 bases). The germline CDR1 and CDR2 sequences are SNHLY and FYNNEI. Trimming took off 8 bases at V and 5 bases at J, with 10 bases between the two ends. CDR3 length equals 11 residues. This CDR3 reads CASGGTHEQYF. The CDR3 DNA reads TGTGCCAGCGGGGGCACCCACGAGCAGTACTTC.

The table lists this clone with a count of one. The CDR3 region is CAWSPRGHRPDSYEQYF. CDR3 DNA sequence: TGTGCCTGGAGTCCGAGGGGACACCGACCCGACTCCTACGAGCAGTACTTC. The chain couples TRBV30 to TRBJ2-7, with D tentatively TRBD1 (6 bases). The germline V gene encodes CDR1 GTSNPN and CDR2 SVGIG (reference sequence). V was cut by 2 bases and J by 0 bases, with 20 bases left in between. This CDR3 has 17 residues.

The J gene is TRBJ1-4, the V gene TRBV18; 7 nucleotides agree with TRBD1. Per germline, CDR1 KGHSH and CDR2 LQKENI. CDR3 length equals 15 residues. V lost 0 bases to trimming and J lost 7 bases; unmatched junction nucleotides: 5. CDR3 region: CASSPPTGFGEKLFF. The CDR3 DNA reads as TGTGCCAGCTCACCACCGACAGGGTTCGGTGAAAAACTGTTTTTT.

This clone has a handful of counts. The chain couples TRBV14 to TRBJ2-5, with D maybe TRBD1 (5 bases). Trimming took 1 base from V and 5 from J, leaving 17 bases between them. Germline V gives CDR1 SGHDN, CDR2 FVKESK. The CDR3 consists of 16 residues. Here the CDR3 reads CASSQVTVLGRETQYF. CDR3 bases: TGTGCCAGCAGCCAAGTGACTGTCCTGGGGCGGGAGACCCAGTACTTC.

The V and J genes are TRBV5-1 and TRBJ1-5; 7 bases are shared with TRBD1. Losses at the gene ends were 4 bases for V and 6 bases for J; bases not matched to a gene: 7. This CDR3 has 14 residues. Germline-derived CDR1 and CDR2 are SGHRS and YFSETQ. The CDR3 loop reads CASSRDSFGQPQHF. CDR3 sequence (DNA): TGCGCCAGCAGCCGGGACAGTTTTGGTCAGCCCCAGCATTTT.

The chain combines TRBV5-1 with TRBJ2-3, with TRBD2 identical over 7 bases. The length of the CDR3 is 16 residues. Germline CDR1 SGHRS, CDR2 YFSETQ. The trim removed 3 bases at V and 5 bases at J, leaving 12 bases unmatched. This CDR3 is CASSYLIAGPGDTQYF. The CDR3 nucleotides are TGCGCCAGCAGCTACCTGATAGCGGGCCCCGGAGATACGCAGTATTTT.

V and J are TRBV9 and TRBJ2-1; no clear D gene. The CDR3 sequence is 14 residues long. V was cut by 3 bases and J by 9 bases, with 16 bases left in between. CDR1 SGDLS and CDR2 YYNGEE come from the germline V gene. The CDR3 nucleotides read TGTGCCAGCAGCGGAGACTGGAGTTACGGTGAGCAGTTCTTC. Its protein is CASSGDWSYGEQFF.

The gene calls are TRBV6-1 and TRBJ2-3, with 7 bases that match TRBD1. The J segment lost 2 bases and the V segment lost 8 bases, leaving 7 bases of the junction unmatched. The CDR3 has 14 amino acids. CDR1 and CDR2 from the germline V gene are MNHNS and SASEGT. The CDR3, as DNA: TGTGCCAGCGTGAGGGACAGAAACACAGATACGCAGTATTTT. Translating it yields CASVRDRNTDTQYF.

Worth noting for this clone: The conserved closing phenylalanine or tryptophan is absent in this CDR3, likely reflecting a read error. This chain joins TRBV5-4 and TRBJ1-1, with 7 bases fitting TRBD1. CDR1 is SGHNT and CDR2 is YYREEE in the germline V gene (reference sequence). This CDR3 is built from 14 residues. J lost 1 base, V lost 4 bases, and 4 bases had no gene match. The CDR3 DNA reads TGTGCCAGCAGCGGGCGACAGGGGAACACTGAAGCTTTCGTT. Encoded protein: CASSGRQGNTEAFV.

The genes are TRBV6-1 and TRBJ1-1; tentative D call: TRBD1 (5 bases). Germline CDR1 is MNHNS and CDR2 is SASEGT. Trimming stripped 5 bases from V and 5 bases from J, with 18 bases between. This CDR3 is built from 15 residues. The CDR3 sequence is CASSPEWGAGTEAFF. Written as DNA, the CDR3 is TGTGCCAGCAGTCCTGAATGGGGCGCGGGAACTGAAGCTTTCTTT.